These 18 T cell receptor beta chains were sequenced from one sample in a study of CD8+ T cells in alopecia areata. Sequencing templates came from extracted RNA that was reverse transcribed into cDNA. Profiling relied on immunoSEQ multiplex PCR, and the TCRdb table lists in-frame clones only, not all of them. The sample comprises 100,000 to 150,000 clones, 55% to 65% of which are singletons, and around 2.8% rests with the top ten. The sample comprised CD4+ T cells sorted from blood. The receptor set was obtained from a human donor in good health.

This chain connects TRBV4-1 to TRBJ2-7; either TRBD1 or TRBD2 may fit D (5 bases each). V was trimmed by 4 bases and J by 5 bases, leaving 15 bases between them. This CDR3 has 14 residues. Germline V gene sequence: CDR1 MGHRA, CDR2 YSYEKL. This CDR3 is CASSPPSRGHEQYF. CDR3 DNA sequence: TGCGCCAGCAGCCCCCCCTCGAGGGGTCACGAGCAGTACTTC.

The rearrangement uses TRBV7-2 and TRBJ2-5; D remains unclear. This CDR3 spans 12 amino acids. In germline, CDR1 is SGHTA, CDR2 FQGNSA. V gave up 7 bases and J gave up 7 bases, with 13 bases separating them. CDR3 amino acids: CASTSSGMTQYF. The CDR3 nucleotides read TGTGCCAGCACCTCCTCAGGCATGACCCAGTACTTC. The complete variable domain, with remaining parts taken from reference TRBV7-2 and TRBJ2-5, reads GAGVSQSPSNKVTEKGKDVELRCDPISGHTALYWYRQSLGQGLEFLIYFQGNSAPDKSGLPSDRFSAERTGGSVSTLTIQRTQQEDSAVYLCASTSSGMTQYFGPGTRLLVL.

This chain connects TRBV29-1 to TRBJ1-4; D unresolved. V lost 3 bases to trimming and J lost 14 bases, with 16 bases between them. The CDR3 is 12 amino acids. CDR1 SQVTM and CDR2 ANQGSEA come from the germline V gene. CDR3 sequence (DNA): TGCAGCGTTGAGGCGGGGAGGAAAGGCCTGTTTTTT. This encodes CSVEAGRKGLFF.

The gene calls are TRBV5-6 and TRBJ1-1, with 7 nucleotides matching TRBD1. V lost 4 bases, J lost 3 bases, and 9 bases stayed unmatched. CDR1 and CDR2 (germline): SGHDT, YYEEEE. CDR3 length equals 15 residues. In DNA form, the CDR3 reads TGTGCCAGCAGCGACCGGGACAGAGATTACACTGAAGCTTTCTTT. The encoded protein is CASSDRDRDYTEAFF.

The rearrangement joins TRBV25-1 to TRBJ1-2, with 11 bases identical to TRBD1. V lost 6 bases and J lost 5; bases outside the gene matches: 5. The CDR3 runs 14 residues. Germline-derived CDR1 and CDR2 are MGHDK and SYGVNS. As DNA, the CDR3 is TGTGCCAGCAGCGCGGGACAGGGGGAATATGGCTACACCTTC. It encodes CASSAGQGEYGYTF.

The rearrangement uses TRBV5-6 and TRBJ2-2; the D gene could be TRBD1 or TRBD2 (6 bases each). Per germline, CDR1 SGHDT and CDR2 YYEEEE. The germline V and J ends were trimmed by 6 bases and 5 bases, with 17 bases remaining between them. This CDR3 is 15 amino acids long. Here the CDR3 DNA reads TGTGCCAGCACCCCAAGGGGGGCCCGAACCGGGGAGCTGTTTTTT. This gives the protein CASTPRGARTGELFF.

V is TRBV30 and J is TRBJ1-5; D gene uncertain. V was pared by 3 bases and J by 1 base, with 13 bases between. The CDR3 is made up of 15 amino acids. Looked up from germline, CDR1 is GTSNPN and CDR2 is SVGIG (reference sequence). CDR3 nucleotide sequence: TGTGCCTGGAGCCATTGGGGTGGCAGCAATCAGCCCCAGCATTTT. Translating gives CAWSHWGGSNQPQHF. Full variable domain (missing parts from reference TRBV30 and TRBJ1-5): SQTIHQWPATLVQPVGSPLSLECTVEGTSNPNLYWYRQAAGRGLQLLFYSVGIGQISSEVPQNLSASRPQDRQFILSSKKLLLSDSGFYLCAWSHWGGSNQPQHFGDGTRLSIL.

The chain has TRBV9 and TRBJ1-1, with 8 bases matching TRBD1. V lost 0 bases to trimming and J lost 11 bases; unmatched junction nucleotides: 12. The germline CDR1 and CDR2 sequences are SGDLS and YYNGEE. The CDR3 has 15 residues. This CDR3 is CASSVVRGQGARAFF. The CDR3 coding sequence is TGTGCCAGCAGCGTAGTTAGGGGGCAGGGGGCACGCGCTTTCTTT.

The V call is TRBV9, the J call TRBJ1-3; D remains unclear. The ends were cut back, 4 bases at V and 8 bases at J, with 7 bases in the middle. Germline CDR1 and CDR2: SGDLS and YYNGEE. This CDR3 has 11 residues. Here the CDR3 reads CASSLEDTIYF. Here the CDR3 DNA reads TGTGCCAGCAGCCTAGAGGACACCATATATTTT.

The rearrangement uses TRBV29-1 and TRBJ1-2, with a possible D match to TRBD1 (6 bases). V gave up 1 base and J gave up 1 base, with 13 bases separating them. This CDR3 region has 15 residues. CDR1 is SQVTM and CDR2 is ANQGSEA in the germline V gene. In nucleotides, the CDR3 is TGCAGCGTTGAAGTTGACAGGAGAGTTAACTATGGCTACACCTTC. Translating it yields CSVEVDRRVNYGYTF.

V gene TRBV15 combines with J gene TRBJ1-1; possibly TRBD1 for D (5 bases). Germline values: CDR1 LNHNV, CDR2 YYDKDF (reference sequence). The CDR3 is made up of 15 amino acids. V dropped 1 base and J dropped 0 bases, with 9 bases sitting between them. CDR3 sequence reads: CATSRAGGLNTEAFF. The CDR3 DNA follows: TGTGCCACCAGCAGAGCGGGGGGTTTGAACACTGAAGCTTTCTTT. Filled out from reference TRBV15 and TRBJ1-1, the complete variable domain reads DAMVIQNPRYQVTQFGKPVTLSCSQTLNHNVMYWYQQKSSQAPKLLFHYYDKDFNNEADTPDNFQSRRPNTSFCFLDIRSPGLGDTAMYLCATSRAGGLNTEAFFGQGTRLTVV.

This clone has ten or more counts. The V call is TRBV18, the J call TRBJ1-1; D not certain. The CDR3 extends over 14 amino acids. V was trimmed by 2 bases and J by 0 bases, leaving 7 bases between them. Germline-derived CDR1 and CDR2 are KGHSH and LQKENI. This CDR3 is CASSPDGMNTEAFF. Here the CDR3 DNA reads TGTGCCAGCTCACCAGACGGAATGAACACTGAAGCTTTCTTT.

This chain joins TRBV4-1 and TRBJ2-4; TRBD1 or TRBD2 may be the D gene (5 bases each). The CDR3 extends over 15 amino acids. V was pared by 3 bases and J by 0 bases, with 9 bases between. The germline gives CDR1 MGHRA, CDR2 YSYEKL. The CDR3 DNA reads TGCGCCAGCAGCCAGGGACCTTTAGCCAAAAACATTCAGTACTTC. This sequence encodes CASSQGPLAKNIQYF.

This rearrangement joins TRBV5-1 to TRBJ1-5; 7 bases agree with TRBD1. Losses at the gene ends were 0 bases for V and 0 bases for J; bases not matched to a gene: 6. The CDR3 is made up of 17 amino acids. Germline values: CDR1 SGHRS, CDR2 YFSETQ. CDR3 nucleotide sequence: TGCGCCAGCAGCTTGGGCACAGGGGATGTTAGCAATCAGCCCCAGCATTTT. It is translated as CASSLGTGDVSNQPQHF.

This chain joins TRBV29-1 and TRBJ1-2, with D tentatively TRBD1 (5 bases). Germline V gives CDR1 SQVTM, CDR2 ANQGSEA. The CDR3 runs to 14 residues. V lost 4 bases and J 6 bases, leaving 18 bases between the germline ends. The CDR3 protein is CSVVPPTAVDGYTF. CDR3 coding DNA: TGCAGCGTTGTTCCTCCGACAGCGGTCGATGGCTACACCTTC.

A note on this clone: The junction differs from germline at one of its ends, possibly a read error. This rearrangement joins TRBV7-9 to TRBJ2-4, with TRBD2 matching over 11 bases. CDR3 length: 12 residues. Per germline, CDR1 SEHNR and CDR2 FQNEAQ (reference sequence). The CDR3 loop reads CASSSTMGLADF. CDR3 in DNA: TGTGCCAGCAGCTCGACCATGGGACTAGCGGACTTC.

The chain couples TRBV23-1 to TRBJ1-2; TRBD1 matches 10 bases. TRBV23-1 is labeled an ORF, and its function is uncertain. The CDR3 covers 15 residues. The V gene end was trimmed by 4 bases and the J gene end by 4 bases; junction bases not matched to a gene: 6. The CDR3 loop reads CASSRGTGACYGYTF. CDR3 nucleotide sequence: TGCGCCAGCAGTCGGGGGACAGGGGCTTGCTATGGCTACACCTTC.

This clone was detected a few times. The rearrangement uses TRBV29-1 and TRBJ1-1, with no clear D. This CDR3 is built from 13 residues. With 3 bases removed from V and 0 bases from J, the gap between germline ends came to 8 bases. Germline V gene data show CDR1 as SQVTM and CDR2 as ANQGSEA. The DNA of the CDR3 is TGCAGCGTTGAGGTCAGGTTGAACACTGAAGCTTTCTTT. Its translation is CSVEVRLNTEAFF. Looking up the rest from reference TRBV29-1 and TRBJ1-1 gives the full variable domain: SAVISQKPSRDICQRGTSLTIQCQVDSQVTMMFWYRQQPGQSLTLIATANQGSEATYESGFVIDKFPISRPNLTFSTLTVSNMSPEDSSIYLCSVEVRLNTEAFFGQGTRLTVV.